This entry concerns a single TCR beta chain. This record comes from a study of blood T cell repertoires in COVID-19. Study-wide background: The United States, Italy and Spain were the sources of the acute and convalescent COVID-19 samples.

Per the germline V gene, CDR1 is SGHNT and CDR2 is YYREEE (reference sequence). V shed 4 bases and J shed 3 bases, with 14 bases lying between them. This CDR3 is built from 15 residues. Some clones are missing from TCRdb's copy, which holds only in-frame ones; the method was immunoSEQ multiplex PCR. Among over 200,000 clones listed, roughly 90% were seen once. The TCR originated in a man aged 30-40 years who had recovered from COVID-19. Sequencing was done on a sample of peripheral blood. The chain links TRBV5-4 to TRBJ2-1, with a possible D match to TRBD1 (6 bases). CDR3 amino acids: CASSGSRGSYNEQFF. DNA for the CDR3: TGTGCCAGCAGCGGAAGCAGGGGAAGCTACAATGAGCAGTTCTTC.